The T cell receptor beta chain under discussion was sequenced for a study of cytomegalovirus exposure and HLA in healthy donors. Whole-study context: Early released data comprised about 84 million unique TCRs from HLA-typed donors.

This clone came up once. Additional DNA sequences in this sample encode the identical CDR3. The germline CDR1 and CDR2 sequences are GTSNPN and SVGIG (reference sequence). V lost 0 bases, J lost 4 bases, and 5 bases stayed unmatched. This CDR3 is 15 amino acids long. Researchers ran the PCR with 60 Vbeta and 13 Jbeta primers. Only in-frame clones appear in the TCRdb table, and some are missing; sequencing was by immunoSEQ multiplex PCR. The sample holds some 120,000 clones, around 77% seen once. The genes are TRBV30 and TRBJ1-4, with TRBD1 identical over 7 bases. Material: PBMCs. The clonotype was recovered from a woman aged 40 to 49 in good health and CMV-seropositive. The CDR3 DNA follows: TGTGCCTGGAGTGTACCAGGGGGAGGTAATGAAAAACTGTTTTTT. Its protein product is CAWSVPGGGNEKLFF.